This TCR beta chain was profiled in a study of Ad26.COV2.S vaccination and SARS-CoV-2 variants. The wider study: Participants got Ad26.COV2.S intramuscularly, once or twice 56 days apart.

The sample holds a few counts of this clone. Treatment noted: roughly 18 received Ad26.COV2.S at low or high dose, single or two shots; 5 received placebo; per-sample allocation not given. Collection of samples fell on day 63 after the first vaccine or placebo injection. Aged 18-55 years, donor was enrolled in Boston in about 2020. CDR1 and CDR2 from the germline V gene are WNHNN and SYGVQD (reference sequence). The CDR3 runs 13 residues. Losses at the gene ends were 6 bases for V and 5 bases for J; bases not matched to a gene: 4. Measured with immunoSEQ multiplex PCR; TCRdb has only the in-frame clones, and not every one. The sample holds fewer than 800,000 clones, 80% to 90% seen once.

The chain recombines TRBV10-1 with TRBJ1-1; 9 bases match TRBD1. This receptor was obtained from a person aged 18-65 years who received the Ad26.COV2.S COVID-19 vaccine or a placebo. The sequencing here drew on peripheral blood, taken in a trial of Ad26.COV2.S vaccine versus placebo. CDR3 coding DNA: TGCGCCAGCAGGAGGGACAGGGTAACTGAAGCTTTCTTT. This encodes CASRRDRVTEAFF.